Listed below are T cell receptor beta chains from one sample, sequenced in a study of OX40 agonist ivuxolimab in advanced cancers. Clones were read by immunoSEQ multiplex PCR, and TCRdb kept only the in-frame ones, dropping some. The sample lists more than 80,000 clones; around 84% were seen once. The input for sequencing was CD4+ or CD8+ T cells sorted from blood, taken in a trial of the OX40 agonist ivuxolimab. The receptors originated from an adult with an advanced solid tumor such as melanoma, head and neck, liver or kidney cancer. Both conserved end residues are part of each CDR3. The D gene is left open where the match is weak. Rows may omit the clone size; those that give it use once, few, many or a size class.

J gene	clone size	V gene	D gene	CDR3 protein	CDR3 DNA
TRBJ2-6	.	TRBV28	.	CASHAHFSGANVLTF	TGTGCCAGCCACGCTCACTTCTCTGGGGCCAACGTCCTGACTTTC
TRBJ1-2	few	TRBV30	.	CAWRLDSYGYTF	TGTGCCTGGAGGTTGGACAGTTATGGCTACACCTTC
TRBJ1-2	few	TRBV5-1	.	CASRPGTGNYGYTF	TGCGCCAGCCGTCCCGGGACGGGGAACTATGGCTACACCTTC
TRBJ2-3	.	TRBV5-5	TRBD2	CASSRTLSGRAEGTQYF	TGTGCCAGCAGCCGAACGTTAAGCGGGAGGGCCGAGGGAACGCAGTATTTT
TRBJ2-1	.	TRBV21-1	.	CAREPGLAGVGEQFF	TGTGCCAGAGAGCCCGGACTAGCGGGAGTAGGGGAGCAGTTCTTC
TRBJ2-5	.	TRBV2	.	CASSGLIKETQYF	TGTGCCAGCAGTGGGCTTATTAAAGAGACCCAGTACTTC
TRBJ2-1	once	TRBV20-1	TRBD1	CSARQGAEQFF	TGCAGTGCTAGACAGGGGGCTGAGCAGTTCTTC
TRBJ2-2	.	TRBV19	TRBD1	CASRGPIQGADTGELFF	TGTGCCAGTAGGGGGCCCATACAGGGGGCAGACACCGGGGAGCTGTTTTTT
TRBJ2-1	once	TRBV7-8	.	CASSTGVVGNEQFF	TGTGCCAGCAGCACGGGGGTAGTGGGCAATGAGCAGTTCTTC
TRBJ1-5	.	TRBV19	TRBD1	CASSQSGTGDQPQHF	TGTGCCAGCAGCCAGTCCGGGACAGGGGATCAGCCCCAGCATTTT
TRBJ2-5	.	TRBV10-3	.	CAISESKEGTQYF	TGTGCCATCAGTGAGTCGAAGGAGGGGACCCAGTACTTC
TRBJ2-7	.	TRBV27	.	CASSLSGRIYEQYF	TGTGCCAGCAGTTTATCTGGCAGGATCTACGAGCAGTACTTC
TRBJ2-7	few	TRBV4-1	.	CASSQGLDPYEQYF	TGCGCCAGCAGCCAAGGTCTAGACCCCTACGAGCAGTACTTC
TRBJ1-1	many	TRBV2	TRBD1	CASRTGVNTEAFF	TGTGCCAGCAGGACAGGGGTAAACACTGAAGCTTTCTTT
TRBJ1-1	.	TRBV25-1	TRBD1	CASSRGSTEAFF	TGTGCCAGCAGCAGGGGGTCCACTGAAGCTTTCTTT
TRBJ2-5	.	TRBV2	TRBD2	CASSGGRGETQYF	TGTGCCAGCAGTGGCGGGAGAGGCGAGACCCAGTACTTC
TRBJ2-3	.	TRBV18	.	CASSLSGPADTQYF	TGTGCCAGCTCACTATCCGGGCCGGCGGATACGCAGTATTTT
TRBJ1-1	.	TRBV29-1	TRBD1	CSGEQGQGTEAFF	TGCAGCGGAGAACAGGGGCAGGGCACTGAAGCTTTCTTT
TRBJ2-7	.	TRBV7-9	TRBD2	CASSPFGRVSYEQYF	TGTGCCAGCAGCCCCTTCGGGAGGGTGTCCTACGAGCAGTACTTC
TRBJ2-7	.	TRBV13	.	CASSVGSGTLTYEQYF	TGTGCCAGCAGCGTAGGATCCGGGACGCTAACCTACGAGCAGTACTTC
TRBJ2-2	.	TRBV18	.	CASSLGPGTGELFF	TGTGCCAGCTCACTGGGACCGGGCACCGGGGAGCTGTTTTTT
TRBJ2-3	once	TRBV7-3	.	CASSLVHEGTDTQYF	TGTGCCAGCAGCTTAGTACATGAGGGCACAGATACGCAGTATTTT
TRBJ2-1	.	TRBV7-2	.	CASSLVHSGYNEQFF	TGTGCCAGCAGCTTAGTACATAGCGGCTACAATGAGCAGTTCTTC
TRBJ1-2	.	TRBV6-1	.	CASAPWGGTGGYTF	TGTGCCAGTGCACCTTGGGGGGGAACTGGTGGCTACACCTTC
TRBJ2-1	.	TRBV5-6	.	CASSTNMWEQFF	TGTGCCAGCAGCACCAACATGTGGGAGCAGTTCTTC
TRBJ2-7	.	TRBV7-6	TRBD2	CASSLDRREGAEQYF	TGTGCCAGCAGCTTAGACCGGCGGGAGGGTGCCGAGCAGTACTTC
TRBJ2-6	.	TRBV2	.	CASSEAMAGGLYGANVLTF	TGTGCCAGCAGTGAAGCGATGGCGGGTGGCCTTTATGGGGCCAACGTCCTGACTTTC
TRBJ2-7	.	TRBV13	.	CASSRAQAGEQYF	TGTGCCAGCAGCCGCGCCCAGGCGGGGGAGCAGTACTTC
TRBJ2-2	.	TRBV27	.	CASSLSIHGELFF	TGTGCCAGCAGTTTATCGATCCACGGGGAGCTGTTTTTT
TRBJ2-7	.	TRBV10-1	.	CASSAGSRDEQYF	TGCGCCAGCAGTGCCGGGAGCCGGGACGAGCAGTACTTC
TRBJ1-3	.	TRBV6-5	.	CASRAGAGNTIYF	TGTGCCAGCAGAGCAGGAGCTGGAAACACCATATATTTT
TRBJ1-1	.	TRBV6-1	.	CASSVRGGQRGEAFF	TGTGCCAGCAGTGTCCGGGGTGGCCAGAGGGGTGAAGCTTTCTTT
TRBJ2-7	.	TRBV7-6	.	CASSFPDMTYEQYF	TGTGCCAGCAGCTTCCCGGACATGACCTACGAGCAGTACTTC
TRBJ2-1	.	TRBV10-3	TRBD1	CAISVWGPTGEYNEQFF	TGTGCCATCAGTGTATGGGGACCTACAGGGGAATACAATGAGCAGTTCTTC
TRBJ1-1	.	TRBV12-5	.	CASALKENTEAFF	TGTGCTAGTGCTTTGAAGGAAAACACTGAAGCTTTCTTT
TRBJ2-3	.	TRBV28	TRBD1	CASSFGGQGDTQYF	TGTGCCAGCAGTTTTGGGGGACAGGGAGATACGCAGTATTTT
TRBJ2-1	.	TRBV10-2	.	CASSEFEGVNEQFF	TGCGCCAGCAGTGAATTCGAAGGGGTAAATGAGCAGTTCTTC
TRBJ1-4	.	TRBV19	TRBD1	CASMPGTGENEKLFF	TGTGCCAGTATGCCCGGGACAGGGGAGAATGAAAAACTGTTTTTT
TRBJ2-1	once	TRBV27	.	CASSLSGSVSYNEQFF	TGTGCCAGCAGTTTATCCGGGAGCGTCTCCTACAATGAGCAGTTCTTC
TRBJ2-3	once	TRBV5-1	.	CASSLVPRGAGSISTQYF	TGCGCCAGCAGCTTGGTCCCCAGGGGAGCGGGGAGTATCAGTACGCAGTATTTT
TRBJ1-2	.	TRBV6-6	.	CASSYWGDGYTF	TGTGCCAGCAGTTACTGGGGTGATGGCTACACCTTC
TRBJ2-7	.	TRBV27	TRBD1	CASSSGQTYGQYF	TGTGCCAGCAGTTCGGGACAGACCTACGGGCAGTACTTC
TRBJ2-3	.	TRBV9	.	CASSVVSGNTDTQYF	TGTGCCAGCAGCGTAGTCAGCGGAAACACAGATACGCAGTATTTT
TRBJ2-7	.	TRBV5-1	.	CASSRTVSSYEQYF	TGCGCCAGCAGCAGGACAGTCAGCTCCTACGAGCAGTACTTC
TRBJ2-2	.	TRBV6-1	TRBD2	CASWGGEVNGELFF	TGTGCCAGCTGGGGGGGAGAGGTAAACGGGGAGCTGTTTTTT
TRBJ2-3	.	TRBV10-3	TRBD2	CAISVKGSGRAADTQYF	TGTGCCATCAGTGTCAAGGGAAGCGGGAGGGCCGCAGATACGCAGTATTTT
TRBJ1-2	.	TRBV7-9	.	CASSKETDNYGYTF	TGTGCCAGCAGCAAAGAGACGGATAACTATGGCTACACCTTC
TRBJ2-7	.	TRBV2	.	CASSEPETYEQYF	TGTGCCAGCAGTGAACCGGAAACCTACGAGCAGTACTTC
TRBJ1-2	.	TRBV29-1	.	CSVERVGYTF	TGCAGCGTTGAAAGGGTCGGCTACACCTTC
TRBJ2-7	.	TRBV15	.	CATSRDGAVGEQYF	TGTGCCACCAGCAGAGATGGGGCAGTGGGAGAGCAGTACTTC
TRBJ2-2	.	TRBV7-9	TRBD2	CASNGLAGGANTGELFF	TGTGCCAGCAATGGACTAGCGGGAGGGGCGAACACCGGGGAGCTGTTTTTT
TRBJ1-1	.	TRBV27	.	CASSGQGSEAFF	TGTGCCAGCAGTGGGCAGGGATCTGAAGCTTTCTTT
TRBJ2-1	few	TRBV10-3	TRBD2	CAISSGTGRGYNEQFF	TGTGCCATATCAAGTGGGACCGGGAGGGGTTACAATGAGCAGTTCTTC